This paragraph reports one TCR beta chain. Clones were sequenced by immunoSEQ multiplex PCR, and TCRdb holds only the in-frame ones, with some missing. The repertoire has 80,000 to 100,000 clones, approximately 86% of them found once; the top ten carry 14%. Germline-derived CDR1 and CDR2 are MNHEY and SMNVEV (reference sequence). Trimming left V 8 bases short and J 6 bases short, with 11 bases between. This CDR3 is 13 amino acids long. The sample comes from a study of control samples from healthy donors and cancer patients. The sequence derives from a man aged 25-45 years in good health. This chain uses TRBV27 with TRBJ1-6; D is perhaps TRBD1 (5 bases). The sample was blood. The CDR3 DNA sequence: TGTGCCAGCGGTCAGGGTAGTAATTCACCCCTCCACTTT. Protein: CASGQGSNSPLHF.